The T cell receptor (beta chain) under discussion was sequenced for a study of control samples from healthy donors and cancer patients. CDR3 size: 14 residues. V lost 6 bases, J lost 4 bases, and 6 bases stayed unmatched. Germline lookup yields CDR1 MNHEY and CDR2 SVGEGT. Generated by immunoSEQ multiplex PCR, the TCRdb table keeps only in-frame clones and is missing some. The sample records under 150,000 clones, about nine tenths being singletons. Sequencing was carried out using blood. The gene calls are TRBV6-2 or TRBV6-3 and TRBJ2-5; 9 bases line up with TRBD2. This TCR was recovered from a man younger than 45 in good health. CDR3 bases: TGTGCCAGCAGCGTAGCGGGAGTGGGAGAGACCCAGTACTTC. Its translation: CASSVAGVGETQYF.